The 13 T cell receptor beta chains below come from one sample, sequenced in a study of shared clonotypes between healthy human individuals. Clones were sequenced by immunoSEQ multiplex PCR, and TCRdb holds only the in-frame ones, with some missing. The sample has about 1.5 million clones; over 95% are singletons. Input material: naive CD4+ T cells sorted from blood. Described subset: CD45RA+ positively selected. The receptors derive from a man aged 30 to 39 in good health.

The CDR3 sequence: CASSVDPDQPQHF. CDR3 nucleotide sequence: TGTGCCAGCAGCGTAGACCCCGATCAGCCCCAGCATTTT. J is TRBJ1-5 and V is TRBV9, with D unresolved. The CDR3 has 13 amino acids. The V and J ends lost 0 bases and 5 bases respectively, with 6 bases between them. Germline-derived CDR1 and CDR2 are SGDLS and YYNGEE.

This clone was seen a single time. J is TRBJ2-3 and V is TRBV15; 12 bases align to TRBD2. V lost 1 base and J lost 7; bases outside the gene matches: 3. The CDR3 contains 15 residues. Germline V gives CDR1 LNHNV, CDR2 YYDKDF (reference sequence). CDR3 DNA sequence: TGTGCCACCAGCAGAGCTAGCGGGAGGGGAAATACGCAGTATTTT. Translating it yields CATSRASGRGNTQYF.

The CDR3 sequence is CASSYNSRGLGEQYF. The CDR3, as DNA: TGTGCCAGCAGTTACAATTCCAGGGGGCTAGGTGAGCAGTACTTC. The chain recombines TRBV6-5 with TRBJ2-7; TRBD1 matches at 8 bases. V was clipped by 2 bases and J by 7 bases; unmatched bases: 10. The CDR3 is 15 residues long. Germline V lookup: CDR1 MNHEY, CDR2 SVGAGI.

V usage is TRBV28 and J usage is TRBJ1-5; TRBD1 agrees at 7 bases. Unmatched junction bases numbered 14, after V lost 4 bases and J lost 8 bases. From germline, CDR1 is MDHEN and CDR2 SYDVKM. This CDR3 comprises 16 residues. In nucleotides, the CDR3 is TGTGCCAGCAGTTATCATCTAGTAAGGGGGCAGGAGCCCCAGCATTTT. Translation gives CASSYHLVRGQEPQHF.

The chain uses TRBV5-6 and TRBJ2-5; 10 nucleotides line up with TRBD2. Germline CDR1 SGHDT, CDR2 YYEEEE. V was clipped by 0 bases and J by 5 bases; unmatched bases: 4. CDR3 length equals 15 residues. In nucleotides, the CDR3 is TGTGCCAGCAGCTTGGAACTAGCGGGATGGGAGACCCAGTACTTC. Translating gives CASSLELAGWETQYF.

The J gene is TRBJ1-5, the V gene TRBV27; D might be TRBD1 (5 bases). There are 14 residues in the CDR3. Germline CDR1 reads MNHEY; CDR2 reads SMNVEV (reference sequence). V was shortened by 2 bases and J by 2 bases, with 7 bases between the two germline ends. This chain's CDR3 is CASSLARGNQPQHF. CDR3 nucleotides: TGTGCCAGCAGTTTAGCCAGGGGCAATCAGCCCCAGCATTTT.

This chain links TRBV5-1 with TRBJ2-1; D is unclear. The germline V gene has CDR1 SGHRS and CDR2 YFSETQ. This CDR3 spans 16 amino acids. The V gene lost 0 bases and the J gene lost 4 bases, with 14 bases spanning the gap. The CDR3 reads CASSLGPSAGYNEQFF. CDR3 bases: TGCGCCAGCAGCTTGGGACCATCGGCAGGTTACAATGAGCAGTTCTTC.

The rearrangement joins TRBV10-3 to TRBJ2-5; no firm D call. The CDR3 loop spans 15 amino acids. V lost 1 base and J 1 base, leaving 10 bases between the germline ends. Germline V gene data show CDR1 as ENHRY and CDR2 as SYGVKD. CDR3 bases: TGTGCCATCAGTGAGTTAGACCGGGTCCAAGAGACCCAGTACTTC. This codes for CAISELDRVQETQYF.

The rearrangement links TRBV27 to TRBJ2-2; D may correspond to TRBD1 or TRBD2 (5 bases each). CDR1 is MNHEY, CDR2 SMNVEV, per germline (reference sequence). Trimming removed 4 bases at V and 7 bases at J, with 13 bases between. This CDR3 has 14 amino acids. CDR3: CASSSRDLFGELFF. In DNA, the CDR3 is TGTGCCAGCAGTTCCCGGGACCTCTTCGGGGAGCTGTTTTTT.

Remarks on this clone: Different DNA sequences within this sample yield the same CDR3. This chain uses TRBV30 with TRBJ2-1; D unclear. Looked up from germline, CDR1 is GTSNPN and CDR2 is SVGIG (reference sequence). Deletions cut 0 bases from V and 2 bases from J, with 5 bases between. The CDR3 is 13 amino acids. The CDR3 spells CAWSVPPYNEQFF. As DNA, the CDR3 is TGTGCCTGGAGTGTACCCCCCTACAATGAGCAGTTCTTC. Full variable domain (remainder filled in from reference TRBV30 and TRBJ2-1): SQTIHQWPATLVQPVGSPLSLECTVEGTSNPNLYWYRQAAGRGLQLLFYSVGIGQISSEVPQNLSASRPQDRQFILSSKKLLLSDSGFYLCAWSVPPYNEQFFGPGTRLTVL.

This chain connects TRBV7-3 to TRBJ2-3, with 7 positions matching TRBD2. The CDR3 has 16 amino acids. Unmatched junction bases numbered 12, after V lost 3 bases and J lost 6 bases. CDR1 and CDR2 from the germline V gene are SGHTA and FQGTGA. For the CDR3, the DNA is TGTGCCAGCAGCTTGAGGTTCCCGGGGGGAGATGATACGCAGTATTTT. This encodes CASSLRFPGGDDTQYF. The whole variable domain, filled in from reference TRBV7-3 and TRBJ2-3, reads GAGVSQTPSNKVTEKGKYVELRCDPISGHTALYWYRQSLGQGPEFLIYFQGTGAADDSGLPNDRFFAVRPEGSVSTLKIQRTERGDSAVYLCASSLRFPGGDDTQYFGPGTRLTVL.

V gene TRBV18 combines with J gene TRBJ2-1; D is possibly TRBD2 (6 bases). CDR3 length equals 15 residues. Trimming pared 4 bases from V and 7 bases from J, leaving 17 bases between. Germline CDR1 is KGHSH and CDR2 is LQKENI. The CDR3 nucleotides are TGTGCCAGCTCACGGTATAGCGGAGTCGATAATGAGCAGTTCTTC. Translation: CASSRYSGVDNEQFF.

About this clone itself: Other nucleotide sequences from this sample produce the same CDR3. This chain connects TRBV7-2 to TRBJ1-2, with D tentatively TRBD1 (6 bases). Between the trimmed V and J ends, which lost 1 base and 3 bases, there was a span of 6 bases. The CDR3 length is 13 residues. Germline V gene lookup returns CDR1 SGHTA and CDR2 FQGNSA. The CDR3 reads CASSLDRDYGYTF. The CDR3, as DNA: TGTGCCAGCAGCTTAGACAGGGACTATGGCTACACCTTC.